This record looks at one T cell receptor beta chain sequence and its context. What it binds is not known. Other DNA sequences in this sample translate to the same CDR3. The study ran its PCR with 60 Vbeta and 13 Jbeta primers. Some clones are missing from TCRdb's copy, which holds only in-frame ones; the method was immunoSEQ multiplex PCR. The sample lists 190,000 or so clones; around 79% were seen once. This sample stems from a study of cytomegalovirus exposure and HLA in healthy donors. Findings and caveats of the study: The investigators catalogued 150 to 200 TCR beta chains as cytomegalovirus-associated. Rare TCR sequences dominated, though some public TCRs recurred in many donors. Researchers reported in a later analysis that a missense DCLRE1C variant was tied to TCR beta V- and J-gene trimming. Certain sequence variants were highly shared and formed a cluster, and this cluster was likely a sequencing artifact.

V dropped 5 bases and J dropped 7; count of bases not matched to a gene: 4. This CDR3 is 14 amino acids long. Germline assignment: CDR1 SGHVS and CDR2 FQNEAQ. This chain joins TRBV7-8 and TRBJ2-2; 10 bases match TRBD1. The TCR comes from a male donor in good health and CMV-seropositive. Source material: PBMCs. CDR3 sequence reads: CASSRDRGIGELFF. CDR3 nucleotides: TGTGCCAGCAGCCGGGACAGGGGAATCGGGGAGCTGTTTTTT. Looking up the rest from reference TRBV7-8 and TRBJ2-2 gives the full variable domain: GAGVSQSPRYKVAKRGQDVALRCDPISGHVSLFWYQQALGQGPEFLTYFQNEAQLDKSGLPSDRFFAERPEGSVSTLKIQRTQQEDSAVYLCASSRDRGIGELFFGEGSRLTVL.